This section outlines one TCR beta chain sequence together with its context. Produced via immunoSEQ multiplex PCR; TCRdb's table is partial and in-frame only. The top ten hold roughly 0.7% of the sample, which has about 29,000 clones, just under 95% seen once. The data belong to a study of graft-versus-host responses after intestinal transplantation. Trimming left V 1 base short and J 0 bases short, with 16 bases between. The CDR3 is made up of 18 amino acids. Germline assignment: CDR1 SGHTA and CDR2 FQGNSA. Source: PBMCs, taken around 63 days after intestinal transplant. The TCR originated in a human patient who received an intestinal transplant, so some T cells may come from the graft donor. J is TRBJ2-1 and V is TRBV7-2; no reliable D call. CDR3 bases: TGTGCCAGCAGCTTAGGGTTGCGTGGGATAAGCTCCTACAATGAGCAGTTCTTC. Translated, it gives CASSLGLRGISSYNEQFF.